The rows below give T cell receptor beta chains drawn from one sample of a study of OX40 agonist ivuxolimab in advanced cancers. TCRdb keeps only in-frame clones here, not all; method: immunoSEQ multiplex PCR. This repertoire shows roughly 80,000 clones, approximately 88% found once; its top ten account for 2.5% to 3%. The starting material was CD4+ or CD8+ T cells sorted from blood, obtained in a trial of the OX40 agonist ivuxolimab. Source of these receptors: an adult with an advanced solid tumor such as melanoma, head and neck, liver or kidney cancer. Both conserved end residues are part of each CDR3. A D gene is named only where the DNA matches it firmly. Expanded clones are given a class, and other clones once, few, many or no size at all.

d_call clone_size cdr3_length j_call v_call cdr3_nt cdr3_aa
- few 15 TRBJ2-1 TRBV7-6 TGTGCCAGCAGCTTAGGGCAGGGGTTTTACAATGAGCAGTTCTTC CASSLGQGFYNEQFF
TRBD1 - 13 TRBJ1-1 TRBV5-4 TGTGCCAGCAGCTTGGTAGGACAGGTTGAAGCTTTCTTT CASSLVGQVEAFF
- once 17 TRBJ1-6 TRBV23-1 TGCGCCAGCAGTCAATACGACCGGGCCTCCTATAATTCACCCCTCCACTTT CASSQYDRASYNSPLHF
- - 14 TRBJ2-5 TRBV6-1 TGTGCCAGCAGTGAGGAACCCAGAACGAAGACCCAGTACTTC CASSEEPRTKTQYF
- - 13 TRBJ1-2 TRBV9 TGTGCCAGCAGCGTAGAACAGGCCGGCGGCTACACCTTC CASSVEQAGGYTF
- - 13 TRBJ1-1 TRBV6-4 TGTGCCAGCAGTGTTGAGCCCGGGGCTGAAGCTTTCTTT CASSVEPGAEAFF
TRBD2 - 16 TRBJ2-3 TRBV5-1 TGCGCCAGCAGCCTCGGGACTAGCGTAAGCACAGATACGCAGTATTTT CASSLGTSVSTDTQYF
TRBD1 - 15 TRBJ2-3 TRBV6-6 TGTGCCAGCAGGCCCCAGGGGGCCAGCACAGATACGCAGTATTTT CASRPQGASTDTQYF
- once 13 TRBJ2-2 TRBV5-1 TGCGCCAGCGGAGGAGGGAACACCGGGGAGCTGTTTTTT CASGGGNTGELFF
- few 15 TRBJ2-7 TRBV10-3 TGTGCCATCAGTGACAAGGAGGGGATCTCCTACGAGCAGTACTTC CAISDKEGISYEQYF
- - 11 TRBJ2-5 TRBV21-1 TGTGCCAGCATCCCCGCCGAGACCCAGTACTTC CASIPAETQYF
TRBD2 few 17 TRBJ2-2 TRBV7-9 TGTGCCAGCAGCTTAGCCCGTGGACTAGGGGACACCGGGGAGCTGTTTTTT CASSLARGLGDTGELFF
- - 16 TRBJ2-5 TRBV5-1 TGCGCCAGCAGCAACCCTGGCGGGGGCCGGCAAGAGACCCAGTACTTC CASSNPGGGRQETQYF
- - 16 TRBJ1-1 TRBV5-4 TGTGCCAGCCGAAAGGGAGGGGCAGGGCGGGTCACTGAAGCTTTCTTT CASRKGGAGRVTEAFF
- - 13 TRBJ1-1 TRBV18 TGTGCCAGCTCACCAGCTGATGACACTGAAGCTTTCTTT CASSPADDTEAFF
TRBD1 - 16 TRBJ1-5 TRBV19 TGTGCCAGTAGTTCAAGGGACAGGGGCCGAGGGGGGCCCCAGCATTTT CASSSRDRGRGGPQHF
- - 15 TRBJ1-6 TRBV6-5 TGTGCCAGCAGTTACGGACAGCCTTGGGAGTCACCCCTCCACTTT CASSYGQPWESPLHF
TRBD1 - 14 TRBJ1-5 TRBV5-4 TGTGCCAGCAGCCGACAGGGTAGCAATCAGCCCCAGCATTTT CASSRQGSNQPQHF
- once 15 TRBJ1-1 TRBV19 TGTGCCAGTACTATGCTGGAGGGGTCGAACACTGAAGCTTTCTTT CASTMLEGSNTEAFF
- - 15 TRBJ2-1 TRBV2 TGTGCCAGCAGTTCCACAGGGATCTCCTACAATGAGCAGTTCTTC CASSSTGISYNEQFF
- - 13 TRBJ2-5 TRBV21-1 TGTGCCCCAGCAGGGGGCCTCGGGGAGACCCAGTACTTC CAPAGGLGETQYF
- - 13 TRBJ1-1 TRBV29-1 TGCAGCGTTGGGGAACAGGGGAACACTGAAGCTTTCTTT CSVGEQGNTEAFF
- - 16 TRBJ2-5 TRBV7-2 TGTGCCAGCAGCTTCATTCGGTCAGTCAAGCAAGAGACCCAGTACTTC CASSFIRSVKQETQYF
- - 15 TRBJ2-7 TRBV2 TGTGCCAGCATATCTCGGGGAATAACCTTCTACGAGCAGTACTTC CASISRGITFYEQYF
- - 16 TRBJ2-3 TRBV7-6 TGTGCCAGCAGCCAGACTAGTACAGTCCTCACGGATACGCAGTATTTT CASSQTSTVLTDTQYF
TRBD1 - 14 TRBJ1-6 TRBV7-2 TGTGCCAGCAGCTTCCCGGGACAGGCTCTACCCCTCCACTTT CASSFPGQALPLHF
TRBD1 - 15 TRBJ1-6 TRBV6-1 TGTGCCAGCAGTGAGGGGACAGGTAAGGCCTCACCCCTCCACTTT CASSEGTGKASPLHF